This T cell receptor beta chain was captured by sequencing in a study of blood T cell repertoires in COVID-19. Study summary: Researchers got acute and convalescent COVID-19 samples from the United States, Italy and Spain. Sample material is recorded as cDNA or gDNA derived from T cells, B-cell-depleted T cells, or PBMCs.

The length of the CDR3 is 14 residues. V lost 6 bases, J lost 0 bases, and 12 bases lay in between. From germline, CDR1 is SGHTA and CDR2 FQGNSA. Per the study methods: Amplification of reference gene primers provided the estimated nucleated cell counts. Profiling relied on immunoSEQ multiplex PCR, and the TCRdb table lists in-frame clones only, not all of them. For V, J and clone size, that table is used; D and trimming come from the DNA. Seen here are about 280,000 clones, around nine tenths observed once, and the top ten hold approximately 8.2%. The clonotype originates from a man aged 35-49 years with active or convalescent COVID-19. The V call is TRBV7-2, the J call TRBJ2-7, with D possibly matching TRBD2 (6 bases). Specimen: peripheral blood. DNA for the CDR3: TGTGCCAGCAGTAGGGACGGGAGCTCCTACGAGCAGTACTTC. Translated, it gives CASSRDGSSYEQYF.